Following are 25 T cell receptor beta chains from one sample sequenced in a study of blood T cell repertoires in COVID-19 (dated by TCRdb to 2020 to 2022). Libraries were built with the immunoSEQ multiplex PCR assay. In its TCRdb copy, this immuneACCESS table keeps in-frame sequences only and misses some clones. Where compared with another copy, unresolved V genes explain less than half of these, and the others have no known cause. The sample has some 170,000 clones on record, over 70% of them singletons. The ten largest make up about 10% of the sample. The sequenced material came from peripheral blood. Source of these receptors: a woman of 80 years or more with active or convalescent COVID-19.

This clone appeared a single time. This chain connects TRBV7-8 to TRBJ1-1; D is perhaps TRBD1 (5 bases). With 5 bases removed from V and 2 bases from J, the gap between germline ends came to 18 bases. CDR1 is SGHVS and CDR2 is FQNEAQ in the germline V gene. The CDR3 runs to 16 residues. CDR3: CASSAALQVINTEAFF. CDR3 sequence (DNA): TGTGCCAGCAGCGCAGCCCTACAGGTCATAAACACTGAAGCTTTCTTT. The whole variable domain, remainder taken from reference TRBV7-8 and TRBJ1-1, is GAGVSQSPRYKVAKRGQDVALRCDPISGHVSLFWYQQALGQGPEFLTYFQNEAQLDKSGLPSDRFFAERPEGSVSTLKIQRTQQEDSAVYLCASSAALQVINTEAFFGQGTRLTVV.

J is TRBJ2-4 and V is TRBV9; no definite D call. The germline V gene has CDR1 SGDLS and CDR2 YYNGEE. This CDR3 is 12 amino acids long. Trimming pared 0 bases from V and 7 bases from J, leaving 5 bases between. The CDR3 DNA is TGTGCCAGCAGCGTAGAGGAGAACATTCAGTACTTC. Protein: CASSVEENIQYF.

V gene TRBV7-8 combines with J gene TRBJ1-6, with 8 nucleotides matching TRBD1. This CDR3 spans 14 amino acids. Germline assignment: CDR1 SGHVS and CDR2 FQNEAQ. Germline trimming cut 4 bases from V and 10 bases from J; bases unmatched to any gene: 6. The CDR3 spells CASSSGQGTSPLHF. CDR3 in DNA: TGTGCCAGCAGCTCCGGACAGGGAACCTCACCCCTCCACTTT.

This sequence joins TRBV7-3 and TRBJ1-1; D is unclear. V lost 2 bases and J 3 bases, leaving 19 bases between the germline ends. Germline CDR1 SGHTA, CDR2 FQGTGA. CDR3 length: 17 amino acids. CDR3 in amino acids: CASSLHRGKVGDTEAFF. CDR3 nucleotides: TGTGCCAGCAGCTTACACCGTGGAAAAGTTGGAGACACTGAAGCTTTCTTT.

The rearrangement uses TRBV19 and TRBJ1-2, with TRBD1 identical over 7 bases. CDR1 and CDR2 from the germline V gene are LNHDA and SQIVND (reference sequence). V dropped 2 bases and J dropped 0; count of bases not matched to a gene: 6. This CDR3 spans 16 amino acids. The CDR3 DNA sequence: TGTGCCAGTAGTATATCCCGGGACAGACCTAACTATGGCTACACCTTC. This encodes CASSISRDRPNYGYTF.

The rearrangement uses TRBV23-1 and TRBJ1-2; a weak D match, TRBD1 (6 bases). TRBV23-1 is recorded as an ORF, its role being uncertain. V was cut by 7 bases and J by 0 bases, with 12 bases left in between. The CDR3 is made up of 14 amino acids. CDR3 DNA sequence: TGCGCCAGCACCGGACAGCTAACTAACTATGGCTACACCTTC. This gives the protein CASTGQLTNYGYTF.

Notes on this clone: Distinct nucleotide sequences in the sample also encode this CDR3. V is TRBV30 and J is TRBJ1-5; tentative D call: TRBD1 (5 bases). The germline V gene encodes CDR1 GTSNPN and CDR2 SVGIG (reference sequence). Between the trimmed V and J ends, which lost 1 base and 6 bases, there was a span of 10 bases. The CDR3 is 13 residues long. The CDR3 here is CAWSGQGGQPQHF. Written as DNA, the CDR3 is TGTGCCTGGAGTGGCCAGGGAGGTCAGCCCCAGCATTTT.

This clone has a single count. V is TRBV2 and J is TRBJ2-7, with 9 positions matching TRBD1. Germline CDR1 is SNHLY and CDR2 is FYNNEI. Trimming at V came to 2 bases and at J to 2 bases, leaving 4 bases not matched to a gene. The CDR3 totals 15 residues. CDR3 DNA: TGTGCCAGCAGTGAAACGGGACAGGGCCCCTACGAGCAGTACTTC. This sequence encodes CASSETGQGPYEQYF.

This clone was recorded a few times. The rearrangement links TRBV27 to TRBJ1-2, with 7 positions matching TRBD1. Germline loops: CDR1 MNHEY, CDR2 SMNVEV (reference sequence). The CDR3 runs 15 residues. V shed 5 bases and J 4 bases; nucleotides not matched to a gene: 10. CDR3 protein: CASSQDPGQIYGYTF. The CDR3 DNA reads as TGTGCCAGCAGTCAGGACCCGGGACAGATCTATGGCTACACCTTC.

This rearrangement joins TRBV7-8 to TRBJ1-4, with a tentative D call TRBD1 (5 bases). Germline lookup yields CDR1 SGHVS and CDR2 FQNEAQ. V lost 3 bases, J lost 8 bases, and 16 bases lay in between. The CDR3 consists of 15 residues. For the CDR3, the DNA is TGTGCCAGCAGCTTCTTGGAAGGGGAATGGGAAAAACTGTTTTTT. Translated: CASSFLEGEWEKLFF.

The chain has TRBV7-6 and TRBJ2-1; D unclear. The V end was cut by 5 bases, the J end by 7 bases, with 15 bases between. Germline CDR1 SGHVS, CDR2 FNYEAQ. This CDR3 spans 14 amino acids. CDR3 amino acids: CASSTGSVVNEQFF. The CDR3 nucleotides are TGTGCCAGCAGCACCGGGTCGGTTGTGAATGAGCAGTTCTTC.

This rearrangement joins TRBV5-6 to TRBJ1-1; no firm D call. This CDR3 is 14 amino acids long. V was cut by 2 bases and J by 6 bases, with 14 bases left in between. The V gene's germline CDR1 is SGHDT and CDR2 YYEEEE. The CDR3 here is CASSFQSLSAEAFF. CDR3 sequence (DNA): TGTGCCAGCAGCTTTCAGTCCCTCTCCGCTGAAGCTTTCTTT.

V usage is TRBV18 and J usage is TRBJ1-1, with D maybe TRBD1 (5 bases). Trimming pared 1 base from V and 4 bases from J, leaving 7 bases between. The germline gives CDR1 KGHSH, CDR2 LQKENI. This CDR3 spans 13 amino acids. The CDR3 bases are TGTGCCAGCTCACCACGGCAGGGCACTGAAGCTTTCTTT. Its translation: CASSPRQGTEAFF.

This sequence joins TRBV4-1 and TRBJ2-5, with a weak D call TRBD2 (6 bases). Germline V gene data show CDR1 as MGHRA and CDR2 as YSYEKL. The ends were cut back, 1 base at V and 1 base at J, with 10 bases in the middle. The CDR3 length is 15 residues. CDR3 in amino acids: CASSQGAGSQETQYF. CDR3 DNA: TGCGCCAGCAGCCAAGGGGCGGGGAGCCAAGAGACCCAGTACTTC.

The chain has TRBV18 and TRBJ1-2; TRBD1 matches at 7 bases. V trimming: 6 bases; J trimming: 1 base; junction bases outside the gene matches: 11. Germline lookup yields CDR1 KGHSH and CDR2 LQKENI. CDR3 size: 16 residues. In DNA form, the CDR3 reads TGTGCCAGCTCCCAAGGGAGCCAGGGGGGTAACTATGGCTACACCTTC. The encoded protein is CASSQGSQGGNYGYTF. The whole variable domain, remainder taken from reference TRBV18 and TRBJ1-2, is NAGVMQNPRHLVRRRGQEARLRCSPMKGHSHVYWYRQLPEEGLKFMVYLQKENIIDESGMPKERFSAEFPKEGPSILRIQQVVRGDSAAYFCASSQGSQGGNYGYTFGSGTRLTVV.

This rearrangement joins TRBV4-2 to TRBJ1-3; TRBD1 might be the D (5 bases). Trimming removed 3 bases from V and 4 bases from J, with 16 bases in between. Germline values: CDR1 LGHNA, CDR2 YNFKEQ. The CDR3 totals 16 residues. The CDR3 DNA sequence: TGTGCCAGCAGCCAGGGAATATGGGGCGCGGGAAACACCATATATTTT. Encoded protein: CASSQGIWGAGNTIYF.

The rearrangement joins TRBV20-1 to TRBJ2-1; 8 positions match TRBD2. The V segment lost 3 bases and the J segment 1 base; nucleotides outside the gene matches: 2. Germline CDR1 DFQATT, CDR2 SNEGSKA (reference sequence). CDR3 length equals 14 residues. Here the CDR3 DNA reads TGCAGTGCTAGTCGGGGGGGTTCCTACAATGAGCAGTTCTTC. It encodes CSASRGGSYNEQFF.

This clone has a handful of counts. This rearrangement joins TRBV7-2 to TRBJ1-6; 7 nucleotides match TRBD1. Germline CDR1 reads SGHTA; CDR2 reads FQGNSA. The CDR3 is made up of 17 amino acids. J gave up 7 bases and V 3 bases, and 12 bases lay outside the gene matches. As DNA, the CDR3 is TGTGCCAGCAGCTTGAGATTCTCCGGGACAGCAAATTCACCCCTCCACTTT. Translated, it gives CASSLRFSGTANSPLHF.

This clone was counted only a few times. As DNA, the CDR3 is TGTGCCAGCAGTCCGGACAGGGATCTAAATCAGCCCCAGCATTTT. Translating gives CASSPDRDLNQPQHF. This chain uses TRBV27 with TRBJ1-5, with TRBD1 matching 8 bases. Germline loops: CDR1 MNHEY, CDR2 SMNVEV (reference sequence). V shed 5 bases, J shed 4 bases, and the junction held 7 bases outside the gene matches. This CDR3 contains 15 residues.

V usage is TRBV11-2 and J usage is TRBJ2-7; weak D call: TRBD1 (6 bases). This CDR3 has 13 amino acids. V was pared by 5 bases and J by 7 bases, with 15 bases between. Per germline, CDR1 SGHAT and CDR2 FQNNGV. Written as DNA, the CDR3 is TGTGCCAGCAGCGGTAGGACAGTGGGGGAGCAGTACTTC. Protein product: CASSGRTVGEQYF.

The count of this clone is one. The rearrangement links TRBV12-3 or TRBV12-4 to TRBJ2-7, with D hard to call. The CDR3 totals 12 residues. V gave up 5 bases and J gave up 1 base, with 6 bases separating them. The CDR3 reads CASSTESYEQYF. The CDR3 DNA follows: TGTGCCAGCAGTACAGAGTCCTACGAGCAGTACTTC.

The gene calls are TRBV2 and TRBJ2-7; 8 bases agree with TRBD2. Trimming removed 4 bases from V and 7 bases from J; junction bases left unmatched: 12. The CDR3 sequence is 15 residues long. CDR1 is SNHLY, CDR2 FYNNEI, per germline. The CDR3 bases are TGTGCCAGCAGTGTGAGCGGGGGACTAAATCAAGAGCAGTACTTC. Amino acid sequence: CASSVSGGLNQEQYF. Drawing the rest from reference TRBV2 and TRBJ2-7, the complete variable domain is EPEVTQTPSHQVTQMGQEVILRCVPISNHLYFYWYRQILGQKVEFLVSFYNNEISEKSEIFDDQFSVERPDGSNFTLKIRSTKLEDSAMYFCASSVSGGLNQEQYFGPGTRLTVT.

V usage is TRBV11-2 and J usage is TRBJ2-1; 9 nucleotides match TRBD1. CDR3 length: 15 amino acids. V shed 3 bases and J 6 bases; nucleotides not matched to a gene: 6. Germline CDR1 SGHAT, CDR2 FQNNGV. CDR3 bases: TGTGCCAGCAGCTTCGAACCGGGACAGGGCAATGAGCAGTTCTTC. Translating gives CASSFEPGQGNEQFF.

The chain joins TRBV27 to TRBJ1-2; possibly TRBD1 for D (6 bases). The CDR3 is 14 residues long. Germline CDR1 MNHEY, CDR2 SMNVEV (reference sequence). Trimming left V 3 bases short and J 8 bases short, with 16 bases between. Here the CDR3 reads CASSLGGKGDGYTF. The CDR3 DNA follows: TGTGCCAGCAGTTTGGGAGGGAAGGGGGACGGCTACACCTTC.

The rearrangement links TRBV12-5 to TRBJ1-5; D is undetermined. CDR1 and CDR2 from the germline V gene are LGHNT and FRNRAP. The CDR3 runs to 15 residues. The germline V and J ends were trimmed by 5 bases and 0 bases, with 11 bases remaining between them. This CDR3 reads CASGAPSGSNQPQHF. The CDR3 nucleotides are TGTGCTAGTGGTGCCCCTTCAGGTAGCAATCAGCCCCAGCATTTT.